This record covers a single T cell receptor beta chain. This sample is part of a study of blood T cells in healthy people across ages. The authors ran a second PCR of roughly 6 to 11 cycles using a sample-barcoded 5' primer and a J-beta primer mix. Through a template-switch adaptor with 12 random nucleotides, each cDNA molecule received a tag. TCRdb re-derived calls from the 5' RACE reads in MiXCR, one entry per CDR3 protein. The table includes 800,000 to 950,000 distinct CDR3 sequences, just under 30% detected once. Trimming pared 5 bases from V and 2 bases from J, leaving 12 bases between. CDR1 and CDR2 (germline): DFQATT, SNEGSKA (reference sequence). The CDR3 covers 13 residues. Separately, the same data were catalogued under a study of T cells of mothers and their children.

The sample taken for sequencing was blood. The chain employs TRBV20-1 and TRBJ1-2; no reliable D call. The clonotype was recovered from a woman aged 35 to 49 in good health. The CDR3 region has the DNA TGCAGTGCTCTCGCGGCGACCAACTATGGCTACACCTTC. Translating it yields CSALAATNYGYTF.